Following are 21 T cell receptor beta chains from one sample sequenced in a study of Graves' ophthalmopathy and Graves' hyperthyroidism. Investigators amplified TCR beta CDR3 regions from RNA transcripts. HTBI primers primed a first-round RT-PCR, and a second-round multiplex PCR followed. TCRdb re-called the multiplex PCR reads with MiXCR, one entry per CDR3 protein. The sample lists 200,000 to 250,000 distinct CDR3 sequences, about 22% seen once, with around 40% in the top ten. The material sequenced was peripheral blood. All receptors derive from a woman aged 50 to 60 with Graves' ophthalmopathy.

This clonotype showed up just a few times. This chain uses TRBV18 with TRBJ2-1; a weak D match, TRBD1 (6 bases). This CDR3 has 15 amino acids. Trimming pared 3 bases from V and 5 bases from J, leaving 14 bases between. Germline V lookup: CDR1 KGHSH, CDR2 LQKENI. The CDR3 loop is CASSPSRGRDNEQFF. CDR3 bases: TGTGCCAGCTCACCTTCGAGGGGGAGAGACAATGAGCAGTTCTTC.

The table lists this clonotype with many counts. The chain uses TRBV12-3 or TRBV12-4 and TRBJ1-2, with a weak D call TRBD1 (5 bases). The V end was cut by 6 bases, the J end by 4 bases, with 9 bases between. The CDR3 has 12 residues. CDR3 region: CASSGQGYGYTF. The CDR3 nucleotides read TGTGCCAGCAGCGGACAAGGCTATGGCTACACCTTC.

This clonotype has at least ten counts. The rearrangement uses TRBV7-3 and TRBJ1-6; D is unresolved. Between the trimmed V and J ends, which lost 4 bases and 6 bases, there was a span of 7 bases. This CDR3 region has 13 residues. Germline CDR1 and CDR2: SGHTA and FQGTGA. In DNA form, the CDR3 reads TGTGCCAGCAGCTCATTGTCTAATTCACCCCTCCACTTT. It codes for CASSSLSNSPLHF.

This clonotype was counted ten times or more. The chain carries TRBV28 and TRBJ2-7; D might be TRBD1 (6 bases). V gave up 5 bases and J gave up 6 bases, with 8 bases separating them. The CDR3 runs 11 residues. From germline, CDR1 is MDHEN and CDR2 SYDVKM. The chain's CDR3 is CASSNRVEQYF. CDR3 DNA sequence: TGTGCCAGCAGTAACAGGGTCGAGCAGTACTTC.

This clonotype was observed many times. The genes are TRBV30 and TRBJ1-1; maybe TRBD1 (6 bases). Per germline, CDR1 GTSNPN and CDR2 SVGIG (reference sequence). The CDR3 contains 14 residues. V was shortened by 3 bases and J by 6 bases, with 17 bases between the two germline ends. CDR3 loop: CAWSKGGGVAEAFF. For the CDR3, the DNA is TGTGCCTGGAGCAAAGGGGGGGGGGTCGCTGAAGCTTTCTTT.

This clonotype has just a few counts. The chain links TRBV4-2 to TRBJ1-2; possible D gene TRBD1, 5 bases. CDR3 length equals 17 residues. Trimming took 0 bases from V and 0 from J, leaving 14 bases between them. Per germline, CDR1 LGHNA and CDR2 YNFKEQ. The CDR3 region has the DNA TGTGCCAGCAGCCAAGATTCTGGGGCCACCACTAACTATGGCTACACCTTC. It specifies CASSQDSGATTNYGYTF.

This clonotype has a handful of counts. This chain connects TRBV28 to TRBJ2-2; 7 bases match TRBD1. This CDR3 comprises 16 residues. The V gene's germline CDR1 is MDHEN and CDR2 SYDVKM. V gave up 6 bases and J gave up 6 bases; unmatched junction bases: 13. The CDR3: CASRLTGIGIAGELFF. As DNA, the CDR3 is TGTGCCAGCAGACTGACAGGGATAGGTATTGCCGGGGAGCTGTTTTTT.

The chain carries TRBV28 and TRBJ2-2, with a weak D call TRBD1 (5 bases). The CDR3 runs to 13 residues. V was shortened by 8 bases and J by 3 bases, with 10 bases between the two germline ends. Germline V lookup: CDR1 MDHEN, CDR2 SYDVKM. For the CDR3, the DNA is TGTGCCAGCGAGGACAAGGACACCGGGGAGCTGTTTTTT. Residues: CASEDKDTGELFF.

This clonotype was found many times. V is TRBV5-1 and J is TRBJ2-2, with 12 positions matching TRBD2. Looked up from germline, CDR1 is SGHRS and CDR2 is YFSETQ. V shed 2 bases, J shed 0 bases, and the junction held 5 bases outside the gene matches. The CDR3 length is 18 residues. The CDR3: CASSLSLAGGTNTGELFF. The CDR3 DNA follows: TGCGCCAGCAGCTTATCACTAGCGGGAGGAACGAACACCGGGGAGCTGTTTTTT.

The sample holds many counts of this clonotype. The chain joins TRBV7-6 to TRBJ1-1; D ambiguous. The germline V gene encodes CDR1 SGHVS and CDR2 FNYEAQ. Trimming pared 0 bases from V and 5 bases from J, leaving 13 bases between. This CDR3 is built from 15 residues. The CDR3 reads CASSLASTGGTEAFF. For the CDR3, the DNA is TGTGCCAGCAGCTTAGCGTCAACGGGCGGAACTGAAGCTTTCTTT.

This clonotype has at least ten counts. The chain combines TRBV12-3 or TRBV12-4 with TRBJ1-1, with 9 nucleotides matching TRBD1. The CDR3 runs 14 residues. V lost 7 bases to trimming and J lost 1 base; unmatched junction nucleotides: 4. CDR3 loop: CASNRDRENTEAFF. CDR3 in DNA: TGTGCCAGCAATCGGGACAGGGAGAACACTGAAGCTTTCTTT.

The chain employs TRBV3-1 and TRBJ2-2, with D possibly being TRBD1 (5 bases). The CDR3 is 15 residues long. Germline V lookup: CDR1 LGHDT, CDR2 YNNKEL (reference sequence). Trimming stripped 0 bases from V and 3 bases from J, with 8 bases between. CDR3 nucleotides: TGTGCCAGCAGCCAAGATCTCAGGGACACCGGGGAGCTGTTTTTT. Translated: CASSQDLRDTGELFF.

This clonotype occurred many times. One end of the junction does not line up with germline, which may come from a read error. The rearrangement joins TRBV6-5 to TRBJ2-7; D call uncertain. In germline, CDR1 is MNHEY, CDR2 SVGAGI. The CDR3 runs to 15 residues. For the CDR3, the DNA is TGTGCCAGCAGTTACTCGCGCCCCTCCTCCCACGAGCAGTACTTC. Protein product: CASSYSRPSSHEQYF.

The table lists this clonotype with many counts. The chain links TRBV6-1 to TRBJ1-1; possible D gene TRBD1, 6 bases. This CDR3 contains 14 residues. The germline V gene has CDR1 MNHNS and CDR2 SASEGT. V lost 2 bases, J lost 11 bases, and 18 bases lay in between. The CDR3 protein is CASSETGTTRGAFF. CDR3 DNA sequence: TGTGCCAGCAGTGAAACGGGGACAACTCGGGGCGCTTTCTTT.

This clonotype was observed a few times. The rearrangement uses TRBV6-5 and TRBJ1-5; D is possibly TRBD1 (6 bases). The CDR3 has 15 residues. Trimming removed 4 bases at V and 10 bases at J, with 20 bases between. Germline assignment: CDR1 MNHEY and CDR2 SVGAGI. CDR3 DNA sequence: TGTGCCAGCAGTTCCGCTCAGGGGTCCCCGGGACCCCAGCATTTT. This codes for CASSSAQGSPGPQHF.

This clonotype was found many times. The CDR3 nucleotides read TGTGCCAGCAGCTTAGGACAGGCCGGGGACACTGAAGCTTTCTTT. It codes for CASSLGQAGDTEAFF. The V call is TRBV11-1, the J call TRBJ1-1; weak D call: TRBD1 (6 bases). The CDR3 spans 15 residues. CDR1 SGHAT and CDR2 FQDESV come from the germline V gene (reference sequence). V lost 1 base to trimming and J lost 3 bases, with 12 bases between them.

The chain uses TRBV12-3 or TRBV12-4 and TRBJ1-1, with unresolved D. V lost 6 bases, J lost 0 bases, and 8 bases lay in between. The CDR3 runs to 13 residues. The CDR3 spells CASRYIMNTEAFF. In DNA, the CDR3 is TGTGCCAGCAGGTACATTATGAACACTGAAGCTTTCTTT.

This clonotype was recorded many times. V is TRBV6-1 and J is TRBJ1-1; D unclear. V was trimmed by 4 bases and J by 0 bases, leaving 12 bases between them. From germline, CDR1 is MNHNS and CDR2 SASEGT. This CDR3 is built from 15 residues. The DNA of the CDR3 is TGTGCCAGCAGTGCCCGTAGACCCATGAACACTGAAGCTTTCTTT. The encoded protein is CASSARRPMNTEAFF.

In this sample, this clonotype turned up a few times. The rearrangement links TRBV6-1 to TRBJ2-5; TRBD2 agrees at 9 bases. Trimming removed 5 bases from V and 2 bases from J; junction bases left unmatched: 15. CDR1 MNHNS and CDR2 SASEGT come from the germline V gene. There are 18 residues in the CDR3. Written as DNA, the CDR3 is TGTGCCAGCAGTCCACCTCTGCGGGCTAGCGGGATGCAAGAGACCCAGTACTTC. This gives the protein CASSPPLRASGMQETQYF.

This chain links TRBV11-3 with TRBJ2-4; TRBD1 agrees at 10 bases. Germline lookup yields CDR1 SGHNT and CDR2 YENEEA. After removal of 5 bases from V and 0 bases from J, the junction contained 7 bases not matched to a gene. CDR3 length: 17 amino acids. The CDR3 nucleotides are TGTGCCAGCAGCCCCGGGACAGGGGCCCTAGCCAAAAACATTCAGTACTTC. This gives the protein CASSPGTGALAKNIQYF.

The genes are TRBV19 and TRBJ2-5; TRBD2 agrees at 7 bases. With 5 bases clipped from V and 3 bases from J, the junction kept 6 bases outside the gene matches. The CDR3 consists of 14 residues. Germline loops: CDR1 LNHDA, CDR2 SQIVND (reference sequence). CDR3 amino acids: CASSPSGIKETQYF. In DNA form, the CDR3 reads TGTGCCAGTAGTCCAAGCGGGATAAAAGAGACCCAGTACTTC.